What follows are 8 T cell receptor beta chains derived from one specimen sequenced in a study of control samples from healthy donors and cancer patients. Sequenced by immunoSEQ multiplex PCR; TCRdb stores in-frame clones only, minus some. The data contain roughly 130,000 clones, about 93% of them singletons. Sequenced material: PBMCs. These receptors all stem from a man aged 45-65 years with head and neck cancer.

The chain carries TRBV11-2 and TRBJ2-4; a weak D match, TRBD2 (6 bases). The CDR3 runs 15 residues. Germline V lookup: CDR1 SGHAT, CDR2 FQNNGV. V was trimmed by 5 bases and J by 5 bases, leaving 16 bases between them. The CDR3, as DNA: TGTGCCAGCAGCAAGAAACGGGGGTGGGAAAACATTCAGTACTTC. Translating gives CASSKKRGWENIQYF.

V is TRBV24-1 and J is TRBJ2-1; 10 bases are a match to TRBD2. The V gene end was trimmed by 5 bases and the J gene end by 0 bases; junction bases not matched to a gene: 9. This CDR3 spans 18 amino acids. CDR1 is KGHDR and CDR2 is SFDVKD in the germline V gene. CDR3 sequence: CATSAASGGPYSYNEQFF. CDR3 nucleotides: TGTGCCACCAGTGCCGCTAGCGGGGGCCCCTACTCCTACAATGAGCAGTTCTTC.

The chain combines TRBV11-2 with TRBJ2-7; no clear D. V lost 6 bases and J lost 3, with 15 bases in between. The CDR3 is 14 amino acids. Germline V gene sequence: CDR1 SGHAT, CDR2 FQNNGV. DNA of the CDR3: TGTGCCAGCAGTAGTTGGCAGGACGTCTACGAGCAGTACTTC. It specifies CASSSWQDVYEQYF.

The rearrangement uses TRBV11-2 and TRBJ2-5; 10 bases line up with TRBD2. V shed 2 bases, J shed 10 bases, and the junction held 19 bases outside the gene matches. From germline, CDR1 is SGHAT and CDR2 FQNNGV. The CDR3 runs 18 residues. CDR3 nucleotide sequence: TGTGCCAGCAGCTTAAGTAGCGGGGGGCCCTTTCCAAGAGATAGCCAGTACTTC. Translating it yields CASSLSSGGPFPRDSQYF.

This CDR3 reads CASSSGPRGRILAKNIQYF. CDR3 DNA: TGTGCCAGCAGCTCTGGGCCAAGGGGAAGGATTCTAGCCAAAAACATTCAGTACTTC. The chain couples TRBV13 to TRBJ2-4; a possible D gene is TRBD1 (5 bases). Trimming shortened V by 4 bases and J by 0 bases, and 22 bases separated the two germline ends. CDR1 is PRHDT and CDR2 is FYEKMQ in the germline V gene (reference sequence). This CDR3 spans 19 amino acids.

The chain carries TRBV15 and TRBJ2-5; no clear D. Between the trimmed V and J ends, which lost 0 bases and 0 bases, there was a span of 8 bases. This CDR3 comprises 15 residues. Germline CDR1 reads LNHNV; CDR2 reads YYDKDF (reference sequence). The CDR3 loop is CATSRDRGYQETQYF. The CDR3 nucleotides are TGTGCCACCAGCAGAGATCGAGGCTACCAAGAGACCCAGTACTTC.

The CDR3 region is CASSLTAQSYNEQFF. DNA of the CDR3: TGTGCCAGCAGCTTAACGGCACAGTCCTACAATGAGCAGTTCTTC. This sequence joins TRBV7-3 and TRBJ2-1; D gene ambiguous. This CDR3 is 15 amino acids long. Germline assignment: CDR1 SGHTA and CDR2 FQGTGA. The V end was cut by 0 bases, the J end by 1 base, with 7 bases between.

The rearrangement links TRBV5-1 to TRBJ2-2; maybe TRBD2 (5 bases). The V gene lost 2 bases and the J gene lost 4 bases, with 12 bases spanning the gap. Germline V gene lookup returns CDR1 SGHRS and CDR2 YFSETQ. The CDR3 runs to 15 residues. The CDR3 loop reads CASSLASRGTGELFF. The CDR3 bases are TGCGCCAGCAGCTTAGCCTCTCGGGGCACCGGGGAGCTGTTTTTT.